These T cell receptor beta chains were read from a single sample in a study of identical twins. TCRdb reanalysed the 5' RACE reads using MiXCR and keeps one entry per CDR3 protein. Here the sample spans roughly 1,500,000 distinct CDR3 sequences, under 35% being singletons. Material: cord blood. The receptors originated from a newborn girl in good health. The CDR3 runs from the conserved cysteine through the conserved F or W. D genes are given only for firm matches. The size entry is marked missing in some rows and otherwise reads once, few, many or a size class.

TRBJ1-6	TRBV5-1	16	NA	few	TGCGCCAGCAGCTTGGACAGGTTCTCCTATAATTCACCCCTCCACTTT	CASSLDRFSYNSPLHF
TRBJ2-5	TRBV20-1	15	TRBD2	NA	TGCAGTGCTAGACAGGCTAGCGGGAAGGCGGAGACCCAGTACTTC	CSARQASGKAETQYF
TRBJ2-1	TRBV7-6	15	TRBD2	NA	TGTGCCAGCAGCCCCTCTCGGACTAGCTTGAATGAGCAGTTCTTC	CASSPSRTSLNEQFF
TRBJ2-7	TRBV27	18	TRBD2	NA	TGTGCCAGCAGTCCGATCCCAAAACTAGCGGGGGCCTACAATGAGCAGTACTTC	CASSPIPKLAGAYNEQYF
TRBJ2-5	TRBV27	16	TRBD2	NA	TGTGCCAGCAGTTTAGGCCCACTGGCTAGCGGGAGGGAGCAGTACTTC	CASSLGPLASGREQYF
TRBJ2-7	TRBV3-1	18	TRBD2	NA	TGTGCCAGCAGCCCTTCTACTAGCGGGGGGGCGGACCACAATGAGCAGTACTTC	CASSPSTSGGADHNEQYF
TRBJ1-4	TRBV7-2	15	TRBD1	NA	TGTGCCAGCAAAATCGCAGGGGGGGCTAATGAAAAACTGTTTTTT	CASKIAGGANEKLFF
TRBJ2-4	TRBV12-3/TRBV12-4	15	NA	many	TGTGCCACCTCCATGGGGGGAGTGGCCAAAAACATTCAGTACTTC	CATSMGGVAKNIQYF
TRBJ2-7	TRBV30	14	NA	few	TGTGCCTGGAGTGTTGGGGGGCTTTCCTACGAGCAGTACTTC	CAWSVGGLSYEQYF
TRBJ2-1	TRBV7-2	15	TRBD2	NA	TGTGCCAGCAGCTTATTGCGGCGGGGGGGCAATGAGCAGTTCTTC	CASSLLRRGGNEQFF
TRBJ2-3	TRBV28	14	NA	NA	TGTGCCAGCAGTGTATGGGACTTCACAGATACGCAGTATTTT	CASSVWDFTDTQYF
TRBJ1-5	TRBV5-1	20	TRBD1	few	TGCGCCAGCAGCTTGGGACCGGGGACAGGGCCGAATTATAGCAATCAGCCCCAGCATTTT	CASSLGPGTGPNYSNQPQHF
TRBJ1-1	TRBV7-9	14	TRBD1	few	TGTGCCAGCAGCTTAGAGGGGGCGCACACTGAAGCTTTCTTT	CASSLEGAHTEAFF
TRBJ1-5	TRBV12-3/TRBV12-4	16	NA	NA	TGTGCCAGCAGGGATAACTCAGGGCTCAGCAATCAGCCCCAGCATTTT	CASRDNSGLSNQPQHF
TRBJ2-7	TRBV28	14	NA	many	TGTGCCAGCAGTTTATCGACAGGGAGGTACGAGCAGTACTTC	CASSLSTGRYEQYF
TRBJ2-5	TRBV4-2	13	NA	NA	TGTGCCAGCAGCCAAGGGCACGGGGAGACCCAGTACTTC	CASSQGHGETQYF
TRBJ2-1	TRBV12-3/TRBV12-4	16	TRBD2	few	TGTGCCAGCAGTTTTAGTGGACTAGCGGAGTACAATGAGCAGTTCTTC	CASSFSGLAEYNEQFF
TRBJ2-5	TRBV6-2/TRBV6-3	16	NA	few	TGTGCCAGCAGTCCTATAGGAACGACAGTTCAAGAGACCCAGTACTTC	CASSPIGTTVQETQYF
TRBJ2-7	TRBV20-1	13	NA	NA	TGCAGTGCTACTCTGGACAGCTCCTACGAGCAGTACTTC	CSATLDSSYEQYF
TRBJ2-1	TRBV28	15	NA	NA	TGTGCCAGCAGTTTATTATCCAGGGTGGGCAATGAGCAGTTCTTC	CASSLLSRVGNEQFF
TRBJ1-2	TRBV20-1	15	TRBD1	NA	TGCAGTGCGGCCACAGGGGCCCTAGGGAACTATGGCTACACCTTC	CSAATGALGNYGYTF
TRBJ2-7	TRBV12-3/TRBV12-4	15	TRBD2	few	TGTGCCAGCAGTTTAGGGGAAGTAGCGGGGAGGGAGCAGTACTTC	CASSLGEVAGREQYF
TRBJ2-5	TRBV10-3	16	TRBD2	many	TGTGCCATCAGTGAGCCAACCGGGACTAGTGAAGAGACCCAGTACTTC	CAISEPTGTSEETQYF
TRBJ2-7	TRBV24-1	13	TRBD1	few	TGTGCCACCAGGGACAGGGGGCCCTACGAGCAGTACTTC	CATRDRGPYEQYF
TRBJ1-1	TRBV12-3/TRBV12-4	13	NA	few	TGTGCCAGCACCCTACCGGGAAACACTGAAGCTTTCTTT	CASTLPGNTEAFF
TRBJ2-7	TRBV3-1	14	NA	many	TGTGCCAGCAGCACCCGGACAGATTCCTACGAGCAGTACTTC	CASSTRTDSYEQYF
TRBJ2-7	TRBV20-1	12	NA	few	TGCAGTGCTATCGGGGACCTGGGCGAGCAGTACTTC	CSAIGDLGEQYF
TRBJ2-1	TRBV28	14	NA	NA	TGTGCCAGCACAGGGGGAGGAATTTTCAATGAGCGGTTCTTC	CASTGGGIFNERFF
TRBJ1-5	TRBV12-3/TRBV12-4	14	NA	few	TGTGCCAGCACCAGCTTCCGGGACAATCAGCCCCAGCATTTT	CASTSFRDNQPQHF
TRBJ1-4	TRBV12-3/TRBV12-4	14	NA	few	TGTGCCAGCAGTTTGTGGGGAGCACCAGAAAAACTGTTTTTT	CASSLWGAPEKLFF
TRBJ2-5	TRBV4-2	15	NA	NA	TGTGCCAGCAGCCCGGAGTCTGGTAGCCAAGAGACCCAGTACTTC	CASSPESGSQETQYF
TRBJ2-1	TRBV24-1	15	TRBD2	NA	TGTGCCACCAGTGACGGCGGGGTCAAGAGCGGGGAGCGGTTCTTC	CATSDGGVKSGERFF
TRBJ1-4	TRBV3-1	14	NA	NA	TGTGCCAGCAGCCTCGACAGTAGGGATGAAAAACTGTTTTTT	CASSLDSRDEKLFF
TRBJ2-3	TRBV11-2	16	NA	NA	TGTGCCAGCAGCTTAAGGCGGGATGGGCGCACAGATACGCAGTATTTT	CASSLRRDGRTDTQYF
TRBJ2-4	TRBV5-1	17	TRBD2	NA	TGCGCCAGCAGTTTGGACCGTAGCGGGGTAGCCAAAAACATTCAGTACTTC	CASSLDRSGVAKNIQYF
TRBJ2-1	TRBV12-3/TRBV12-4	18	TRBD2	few	TGTGCCAGCAGCGCCACATTGGGACTAGCGGGAGGGCTCAATGAGCAGTTCTTC	CASSATLGLAGGLNEQFF
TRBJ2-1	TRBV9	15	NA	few	TGTGCCAGCAGCGTAGACGGGACTCATTACAATGAGCAGTTCTTC	CASSVDGTHYNEQFF
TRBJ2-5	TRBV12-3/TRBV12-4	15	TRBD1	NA	TGTGCCAGCAGTTCTCACAGGGGTGCGAAGGAGACCCAGTACTTC	CASSSHRGAKETQYF
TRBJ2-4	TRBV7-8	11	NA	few	TGTGCCAGCAGCTTTGGGGGTGGGCAGTACTTC	CASSFGGGQYF